One sample yielded the 9 T cell receptor beta chains listed below, sequenced in a study of PD-L1 blockade in urothelial cancer. Clones were read by immunoSEQ multiplex PCR, and TCRdb kept only the in-frame ones, dropping some. The sample shows just under 65,000 clones, around four fifths of them seen only once. As for time point: pretreatment peripheral blood. Sample: PBMCs, taken around atezolizumab (anti-PD-L1) treatment. These receptors were collected from a man between 65 and 85 years old with urothelial cancer.

The chain employs TRBV15 and TRBJ2-7; 12 bases fit TRBD1. Per the germline V gene, CDR1 is LNHNV and CDR2 is YYDKDF (reference sequence). The CDR3 consists of 16 residues. Trimming removed 4 bases from V and 2 bases from J; junction bases left unmatched: 6. The CDR3 spells CATSNPGTGGAYEQYF. The CDR3 DNA follows: TGTGCCACCAGCAATCCTGGGACAGGGGGCGCCTACGAGCAGTACTTC.

This clone was counted once. The rearrangement links TRBV7-9 to TRBJ1-2, with a possible D match to TRBD1 (6 bases). Germline V CDR1 and CDR2: SEHNR, FQNEAQ (reference sequence). The CDR3 extends over 13 amino acids. The V end was cut by 1 base, the J end by 7 bases, with 10 bases between. CDR3: CASSLDGGRGYTF. The CDR3 DNA reads as TGTGCCAGCAGCTTAGATGGGGGCCGTGGCTACACCTTC.

The chain recombines TRBV7-6 with TRBJ2-1; 7 bases match TRBD1. V lost 8 bases, J lost 7 bases, and 8 bases stayed unmatched. The CDR3 runs to 13 residues. CDR1 is SGHVS, CDR2 FNYEAQ, per germline. The CDR3 loop is CASGQALTNEQFF. CDR3 nucleotide sequence: TGTGCCAGCGGACAGGCCTTAACGAATGAGCAGTTCTTC.

V gene TRBV6-9 combines with J gene TRBJ2-7; 8 nucleotides match TRBD2. CDR1 and CDR2 (germline): MNHGY, SVAAGI. V trimming: 8 bases; J trimming: 3 bases; junction bases outside the gene matches: 3. The CDR3 contains 12 residues. The CDR3 bases are TGTGCCAGCTCGGGGGGGGTCTACGAGCAGTACTTC. It encodes CASSGGVYEQYF.

This clone has a single count. The chain uses TRBV7-9 and TRBJ2-2; D remains ambiguous. Looked up from germline, CDR1 is SEHNR and CDR2 is FQNEAQ (reference sequence). The CDR3 length is 15 residues. V lost 2 bases and J 2 bases, leaving 9 bases between the germline ends. The CDR3 protein is CASSLSAINTGELFF. For the CDR3, the DNA is TGTGCCAGCAGCTTAAGCGCAATAAACACCGGGGAGCTGTTTTTT.

This chain uses TRBV11-3 with TRBJ2-1; TRBD2 agrees at 9 bases. Germline V gene sequence: CDR1 SGHNT, CDR2 YENEEA. The CDR3 is 16 amino acids. J lost 5 bases, V lost 2 bases, and 7 bases had no gene match. Written as DNA, the CDR3 is TGTGCCAGCAGCTTAAGAGTAGCGGGAGTGAACAATGAGCAGTTCTTC. This sequence encodes CASSLRVAGVNNEQFF.

This clone occurred a few times. This chain connects TRBV6-1 to TRBJ2-5; D may be TRBD1 (5 bases). CDR3 length equals 11 residues. V was cut by 6 bases and J by 5 bases, with 7 bases left in between. In germline, CDR1 is MNHNS, CDR2 SASEGT. CDR3 region: CASRRQETQYF. The CDR3 DNA sequence: TGTGCCAGCAGGCGACAGGAGACCCAGTACTTC.

This rearrangement joins TRBV13 to TRBJ2-7, with a possible D match to TRBD2 (5 bases). CDR1 and CDR2 (germline): PRHDT, FYEKMQ (reference sequence). V shed 0 bases and J shed 0 bases, with 6 bases lying between them. This CDR3 region has 14 residues. The DNA for the CDR3 is TGTGCCAGCAGCTTAGGGGAGGCCTCCTACGAGCAGTACTTC. It is translated as CASSLGEASYEQYF.

The rearrangement joins TRBV14 to TRBJ2-1; TRBD2 matches 8 bases. CDR1 and CDR2 from the germline V gene are SGHDN and FVKESK. With V trimmed by 3 bases and J by 6 bases, 4 bases remained unmatched. The CDR3 is made up of 14 amino acids. The chain's CDR3 is CASSHLAGGNEQFF. CDR3 DNA: TGTGCCAGCAGCCATCTAGCGGGTGGCAATGAGCAGTTCTTC. Full variable domain (remainder filled in from reference TRBV14 and TRBJ2-1): EAGVTQFPSHSVIEKGQTVTLRCDPISGHDNLYWYRRVMGKEIKFLLHFVKESKQDESGMPNNRFLAERTGGTYSTLKVQPAELEDSGVYFCASSHLAGGNEQFFGPGTRLTVL.